This T cell receptor beta chain was captured by sequencing in a study of blood T cell repertoires in COVID-19. Study information: From the United States, Italy and Spain came samples of acute and convalescent COVID-19. PBMCs, B-cell-depleted T cells, or T cells were the source of the cDNA or gDNA that made up the material.

Seattle researchers signed up patients amid active infection and tracked them longitudinally. Original analysis: How many nucleated cells were present was estimated from reference gene primer amplification. The protocol was immunoSEQ multiplex PCR, while the TCRdb copy is restricted to in-frame clones and leaves out a portion. D and trimming were read from the DNA, whereas the V and J calls and clone size are those reported in that table. The table records 350,000 to 450,000 clones, about 89% of them present only once. V was pared by 3 bases and J by 7 bases, with 18 bases between. Germline V lookup: CDR1 LGHDT, CDR2 YNNKEL (reference sequence). CDR3 length equals 15 residues.

This TCR was sampled from a woman aged 40-49 years with COVID-19, enrolled during active disease. Sequenced sample: peripheral blood. The chain combines TRBV3-1 (or the pseudogene TRBV3-2) with TRBJ1-1; the D is unclear. CDR3 bases: TGTGCCAGCAGCCACGGGGTTGGTCGGAGTGATGAAGCTTTCTTT. The encoded protein is CASSHGVGRSDEAFF.